The 15 T cell receptor beta chains reported below all come from one sample, sequenced in a study of T-cell reconstitution after alpha-beta-depleted transplantation in children. Researchers prepared the TCRbeta library using unique molecular identifiers, the study reports. TCRdb reprocessed the PCR reads via MiXCR and lists one record per CDR3 protein. The sample holds some 460,000 distinct CDR3 sequences; around 15% are singletons and the top ten take 25% to 30%. Specimen: PBMCs, mostly from graft donor cells, collected 360 days after TCRalphabeta/CD19-depleted stem cell transplant. These receptors all stem from a boy younger than two who had a stem cell transplant for Wiskott-Aldrich syndrome, so the T cells may come from the graft donor.

The chain is built from TRBV10-3 and TRBJ1-6; D is possibly TRBD1 (5 bases). Germline V gene lookup returns CDR1 ENHRY and CDR2 SYGVKD. There are 14 residues in the CDR3. V was trimmed by 3 bases and J by 7 bases, leaving 10 bases between them. Here the CDR3 reads CAISDWDQNSPLHF. The CDR3 nucleotides read TGTGCCATCAGTGATTGGGACCAAAATTCACCCCTCCACTTT.

The chain has TRBV20-1 and TRBJ2-2, with TRBD2 identical over 9 bases. After removal of 3 bases from V and 6 bases from J, the junction contained 8 bases not matched to a gene. The length of the CDR3 is 15 residues. Germline assignment: CDR1 DFQATT and CDR2 SNEGSKA (reference sequence). The CDR3 sequence: CSASSAGGPPGELFF. The DNA for the CDR3 is TGCAGTGCTAGTTCCGCGGGGGGGCCCCCCGGGGAGCTGTTTTTT.

V usage is TRBV28 and J usage is TRBJ1-3; weak D call: TRBD1 (6 bases). Trimming cost V 5 bases and J 6 bases, with 14 bases left between them. Germline V gene data show CDR1 as MDHEN and CDR2 as SYDVKM. The CDR3 has 14 amino acids. CDR3 region: CASSPRGRLNTIYF. The CDR3 nucleotides are TGTGCCAGCAGTCCCAGGGGTCGTCTAAACACCATATATTTT.

This clonotype appeared a few times. The rearrangement joins TRBV12-3 or TRBV12-4 to TRBJ2-6, with 12 bases identical to TRBD1. The CDR3 sequence is 20 residues long. V dropped 5 bases and J dropped 2; count of bases not matched to a gene: 13. CDR3 amino acids: CASSVEAGQGARAGANVLTF. In DNA, the CDR3 is TGTGCCAGCAGTGTGGAAGCGGGACAGGGGGCGAGAGCTGGGGCCAACGTCCTGACTTTC.

The CDR3 loop reads CATSDLRQENTGELFF. The CDR3, as DNA: TGTGCCACCAGTGATTTGAGGCAGGAAAACACCGGGGAGCTGTTTTTT. The chain carries TRBV24-1 and TRBJ2-2, with unresolved D. The V end lost 0 bases, the J end lost 2 bases, and 9 bases lay between the germline ends. Germline assignment: CDR1 KGHDR and CDR2 SFDVKD. This CDR3 has 16 amino acids.

The rearrangement links TRBV7-9 to TRBJ2-1; TRBD2 matches 7 bases. The germline gives CDR1 SEHNR, CDR2 FQNEAQ (reference sequence). The CDR3 is made up of 13 amino acids. Trimming cost V 8 bases and J 4 bases; bases outside gene matches: 5. The CDR3 protein is CASLWGGYNEQFF. The CDR3 DNA reads TGTGCCAGCCTTTGGGGGGGTTACAATGAGCAGTTCTTC.

This clonotype was counted only a few times. The chain's CDR3 is CASSPFGTPNQETQYF. CDR3 sequence (DNA): TGTGCCAGCTCACCATTCGGGACACCAAACCAAGAGACCCAGTACTTC. This sequence joins TRBV18 and TRBJ2-5, with D tentatively TRBD1 (6 bases). This CDR3 has 16 amino acids. Trimming shortened V by 2 bases and J by 0 bases, and 13 bases separated the two germline ends. Germline V gives CDR1 KGHSH, CDR2 LQKENI.

There are a few counts of this clonotype. The gene calls are TRBV5-1 and TRBJ2-3; the match to TRBD1 covers 7 bases. The V gene's germline CDR1 is SGHRS and CDR2 YFSETQ. The CDR3 extends over 14 amino acids. V shed 0 bases, J shed 3 bases, and the junction held 1 base outside the gene matches. CDR3 bases: TGCGCCAGCAGCTTGGGGGGACAGACAGATACGCAGTATTTT. Translation: CASSLGGQTDTQYF.

The rearrangement joins TRBV29-1 to TRBJ2-1; 9 nucleotides line up with TRBD1. The CDR3 totals 17 residues. The J segment lost 3 bases and the V segment lost 1 base, leaving 10 bases of the junction unmatched. Germline loops: CDR1 SQVTM, CDR2 ANQGSEA. DNA of the CDR3: TGCAGCGTTGAAGGCGTACGGGGACAGGGTAGCTACAATGAGCAGTTCTTC. Protein product: CSVEGVRGQGSYNEQFF.

This clonotype turned up a few times. This chain uses TRBV3-1 with TRBJ2-7; no reliable D call. The CDR3 is 14 amino acids. With 5 bases removed from V and 0 bases from J, the gap between germline ends came to 11 bases. CDR1 and CDR2 (germline): LGHDT, YNNKEL (reference sequence). This chain's CDR3 is CASSMALASYEQYF. CDR3 DNA sequence: TGTGCCAGCAGCATGGCCCTTGCCTCCTACGAGCAGTACTTC.

This clonotype has more than one count but fewer than ten. V gene TRBV6-5 combines with J gene TRBJ1-2; D is unclear. Germline values: CDR1 MNHEY, CDR2 SVGAGI. V was clipped by 0 bases and J by 1 base, with 6 bases between them. This CDR3 region has 14 residues. CDR3 DNA: TGTGCCAGCAGTTACTCCGGGTTTAACTATGGCTACACCTTC. This codes for CASSYSGFNYGYTF.

This clonotype was seen only a few times. The chain employs TRBV5-1 and TRBJ2-1; the D gene is possibly TRBD2 (5 bases). The V end was cut by 3 bases, the J end by 4 bases, with 14 bases between. Germline V lookup: CDR1 SGHRS, CDR2 YFSETQ. The CDR3 covers 15 residues. CDR3 nucleotide sequence: TGCGCCAGCAGCTCGTGGTGGACTCCGTACAATGAGCAGTTCTTC. It translates to CASSSWWTPYNEQFF.

The chain carries TRBV6-2 or TRBV6-3 and TRBJ2-7, with 7 bases lining up with TRBD2. The trim removed 6 bases at V and 0 bases at J, leaving 8 bases unmatched. CDR1 is MNHEY, CDR2 SVGEGT, per germline. This CDR3 has 15 amino acids. The CDR3 nucleotides are TGTGCCAGCAGCAAGGACGGCGGGAGCTCCTACGAGCAGTACTTC. Residues: CASSKDGGSSYEQYF.

The chain employs TRBV7-2 and TRBJ2-1, with D hard to call. V was clipped by 4 bases and J by 2 bases, with 6 bases between them. Germline loops: CDR1 SGHTA, CDR2 FQGNSA. This CDR3 region has 13 residues. The CDR3 sequence is CASSYFTYNEQFF. CDR3 nucleotides: TGTGCCAGCAGCTACTTTACCTACAATGAGCAGTTCTTC.

This clonotype was recorded many times. The chain has TRBV5-1 and TRBJ2-1; tentatively, D is TRBD1 (6 bases). Deletions cut 0 bases from V and 8 bases from J, with 18 bases between. The CDR3 is 16 amino acids. Per the germline V gene, CDR1 is SGHRS and CDR2 is YFSETQ. The CDR3, as DNA: TGCGCCAGCAGCTTGGACGGGACACCGAAATGGGATGAGCAGTTCTTC. This gives the protein CASSLDGTPKWDEQFF. The full variable domain, its missing parts supplied by reference TRBV5-1 and TRBJ2-1, is KAGVTQTPRYLIKTRGQQVTLSCSPISGHRSVSWYQQTPGQGLQFLFEYFSETQRNKGNFPGRFSGRQFSNSRSEMNVSTLELGDSALYLCASSLDGTPKWDEQFFGPGTRLTVL.